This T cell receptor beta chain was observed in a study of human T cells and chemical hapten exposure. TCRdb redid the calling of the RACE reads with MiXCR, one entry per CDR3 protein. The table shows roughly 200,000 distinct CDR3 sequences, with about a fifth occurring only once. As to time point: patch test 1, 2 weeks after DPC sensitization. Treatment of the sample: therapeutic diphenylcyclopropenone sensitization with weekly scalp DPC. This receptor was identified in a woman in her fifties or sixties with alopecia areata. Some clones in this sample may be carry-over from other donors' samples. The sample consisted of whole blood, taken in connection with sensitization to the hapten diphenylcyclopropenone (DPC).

CDR3 sequence: CAIRGVVQETQYF. The CDR3 bases are TGTGCCATCCGGGGGGTCGTCCAAGAGACCCAGTACTTC. The V and J genes are TRBV10-3 and TRBJ2-5; 7 bases map to TRBD2. This CDR3 spans 13 amino acids. The J segment lost 1 base and the V segment lost 8 bases, leaving 4 bases of the junction unmatched. CDR1 is ENHRY and CDR2 is SYGVKD in the germline V gene.